Sequencing of this T cell receptor beta chain was carried out in a study of blood T cell repertoires in COVID-19. Study-level background: PBMCs, B-cell-depleted T cells, or T cells provided the cDNA or gDNA that made up the material.

Per the study methods: Amplification of reference gene primers was used by the study to estimate nucleated cell counts. Profiling relied on immunoSEQ multiplex PCR, and the TCRdb table lists in-frame clones only, not all of them. V and J calls and clone size are those listed in that table; D and trimming were worked out from the DNA. The sample has about 70,000 clones; 75% to 85% are singletons. The TCR comes from a man between 65 and 85 years old who had recovered from COVID-19. The sample was peripheral blood.

The CDR3 region has the DNA TGTGCCAGTACCGGCAAAACACCCGGAGGGAACACTGAAGCTTTCTTT. Residues: CASTGKTPGGNTEAFF. V usage is TRBV19 and J usage is TRBJ1-1, with no clear D. CDR3 size: 16 residues. The germline V gene encodes CDR1 LNHDA and CDR2 SQIVND (reference sequence). V shed 7 bases and J shed 1 base, with 19 bases lying between them.